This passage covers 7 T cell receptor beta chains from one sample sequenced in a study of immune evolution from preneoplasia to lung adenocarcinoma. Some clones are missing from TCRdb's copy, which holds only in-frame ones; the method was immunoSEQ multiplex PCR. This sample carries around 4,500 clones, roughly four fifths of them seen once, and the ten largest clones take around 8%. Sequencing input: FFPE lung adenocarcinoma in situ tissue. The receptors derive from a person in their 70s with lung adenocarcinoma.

CDR3 in DNA: TGTGCCAGCAGCCACGACAGGGCCTTTGGTGGCTACACCTTC. This translates into CASSHDRAFGGYTF. The genes are TRBV5-6 and TRBJ1-2; 7 bases align to TRBD1. Unmatched junction bases numbered 10, after V lost 4 bases and J lost 7 bases. The CDR3 runs to 14 residues. Germline values: CDR1 SGHDT, CDR2 YYEEEE.

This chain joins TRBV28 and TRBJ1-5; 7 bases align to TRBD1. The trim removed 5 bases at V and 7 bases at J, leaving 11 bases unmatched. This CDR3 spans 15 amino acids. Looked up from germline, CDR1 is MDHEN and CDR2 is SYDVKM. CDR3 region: CASSRTGVWRQPQHF. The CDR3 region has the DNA TGTGCCAGCAGTCGTACAGGGGTATGGCGACAGCCCCAGCATTTT. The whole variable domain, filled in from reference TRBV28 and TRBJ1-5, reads DVKVTQSSRYLVKRTGEKVFLECVQDMDHENMFWYRQDPGLGLRLIYFSYDVKMKEKGDIPEGYSVSREKKERFSLILESASTNQTSMYLCASSRTGVWRQPQHFGDGTRLSIL.

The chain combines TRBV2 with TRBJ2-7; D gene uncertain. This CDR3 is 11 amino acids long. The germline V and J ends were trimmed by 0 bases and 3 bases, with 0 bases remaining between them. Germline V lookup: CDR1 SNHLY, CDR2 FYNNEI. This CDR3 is CASSEAYEQYF. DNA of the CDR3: TGTGCCAGCAGTGAAGCCTACGAGCAGTACTTC. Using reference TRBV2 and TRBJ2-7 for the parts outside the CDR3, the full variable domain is EPEVTQTPSHQVTQMGQEVILRCVPISNHLYFYWYRQILGQKVEFLVSFYNNEISEKSEIFDDQFSVERPDGSNFTLKIRSTKLEDSAMYFCASSEAYEQYFGPGTRLTVT.

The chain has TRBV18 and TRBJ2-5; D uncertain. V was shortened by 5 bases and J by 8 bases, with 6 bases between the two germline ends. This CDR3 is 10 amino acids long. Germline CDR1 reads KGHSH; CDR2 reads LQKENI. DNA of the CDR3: TGTGCCAGCTCAGCGACCACCCAGTACTTC. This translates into CASSATTQYF.

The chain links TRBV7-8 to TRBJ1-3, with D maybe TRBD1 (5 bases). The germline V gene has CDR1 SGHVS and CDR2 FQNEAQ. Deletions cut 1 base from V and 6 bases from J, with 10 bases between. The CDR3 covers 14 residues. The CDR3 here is CASSLGGVKNTIYF. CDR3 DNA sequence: TGTGCCAGCAGCTTAGGGGGGGTGAAAAACACCATATATTTT.

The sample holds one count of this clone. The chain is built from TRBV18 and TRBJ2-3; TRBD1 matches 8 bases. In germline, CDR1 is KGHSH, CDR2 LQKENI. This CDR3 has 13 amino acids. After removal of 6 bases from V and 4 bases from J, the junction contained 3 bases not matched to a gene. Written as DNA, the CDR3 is TGTGCCAGCTCGTCGGACAGGGCAGATACGCAGTATTTT. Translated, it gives CASSSDRADTQYF.

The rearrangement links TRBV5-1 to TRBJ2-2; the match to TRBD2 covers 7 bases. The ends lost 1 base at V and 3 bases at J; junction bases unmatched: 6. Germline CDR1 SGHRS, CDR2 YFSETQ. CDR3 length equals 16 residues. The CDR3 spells CASSLIPREDTGELFF. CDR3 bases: TGCGCCAGCAGCTTGATTCCCCGGGAGGACACCGGGGAGCTGTTTTTT.